A single sample gave rise to the 29 T cell receptor beta chains below, sequenced in a study of blood T cell repertoires in COVID-19. Repertoires were generated with immunoSEQ multiplex PCR, while TCRdb's copy carries only in-frame clones and drops some. The sample includes around 260,000 clones, approximately 86% of them seen just once. The sample was peripheral blood. The receptor source for this set is a man under 40 with active or convalescent COVID-19.

The chain joins TRBV7-2 to TRBJ1-2; D may be TRBD1 (5 bases). CDR3 length equals 15 residues. Trimming shortened V by 5 bases and J by 5 bases, and 18 bases separated the two germline ends. The germline CDR1 and CDR2 sequences are SGHTA and FQGNSA. As DNA, the CDR3 is TGTGCCAGCAGCAATAACGGGGGAGTTGGTTATGGCTACACCTTC. Its protein product is CASSNNGGVGYGYTF.

The CDR3 reads CASSQEDYTEAFF. The CDR3, as DNA: TGCGCCAGCAGCCAAGAGGACTACACTGAAGCTTTCTTT. The chain links TRBV4-3 to TRBJ1-1; D gene unclear. V lost 0 bases, J lost 3 bases, and 5 bases lay in between. The length of the CDR3 is 13 residues. The germline V gene has CDR1 LGHNA and CDR2 YSLEER.

The CDR3 is CATKRGDYEQYF. The CDR3 nucleotides read TGTGCCACCAAGCGGGGGGATTACGAGCAGTACTTC. This chain uses TRBV19 with TRBJ2-7; 9 nucleotides align to TRBD2. V shed 10 bases and J 4 bases; nucleotides not matched to a gene: 5. The CDR3 extends over 12 amino acids. Germline V CDR1 and CDR2: LNHDA, SQIVND (reference sequence).

This clone was counted once. V usage is TRBV4-1 and J usage is TRBJ1-1; 7 positions match TRBD1. Looked up from germline, CDR1 is MGHRA and CDR2 is YSYEKL. The CDR3 covers 13 residues. V lost 3 bases and J lost 6; bases outside the gene matches: 4. CDR3 bases: TGCGCCAGCAGCCATGTCGGACAGGCTGAAGCTTTCTTT. It specifies CASSHVGQAEAFF.

The chain uses TRBV5-1 and TRBJ2-6; 7 bases align to TRBD1. Germline V lookup: CDR1 SGHRS, CDR2 YFSETQ. The CDR3 spans 17 residues. With 3 bases clipped from V and 0 bases from J, the junction kept 6 bases outside the gene matches. The CDR3: CASSSGQISSGANVLTF. CDR3 nucleotide sequence: TGCGCCAGCAGCTCGGGACAGATTTCCTCTGGGGCCAACGTCCTGACTTTC.

The chain has TRBV27 and TRBJ2-7; 10 nucleotides match TRBD1. With 3 bases clipped from V and 2 bases from J, the junction kept 4 bases outside the gene matches. Germline CDR1 reads MNHEY; CDR2 reads SMNVEV (reference sequence). The CDR3 runs to 15 residues. The DNA of the CDR3 is TGTGCCAGCAGTTTTGGGACAGGGGCAACCTACGAGCAGTACTTC. Its protein is CASSFGTGATYEQYF.

The chain has TRBV7-8 and TRBJ1-2; D remains ambiguous. V gave up 2 bases and J gave up 7 bases, with 11 bases separating them. This CDR3 is built from 13 residues. The germline V gene has CDR1 SGHVS and CDR2 FQNEAQ. The CDR3 DNA sequence: TGTGCCAGCAGCTTAATTAGCTCGGCTGGCTACACCTTC. Protein sequence: CASSLISSAGYTF.

The chain couples TRBV5-1 to TRBJ2-1; TRBD2 agrees at 11 bases. Germline assignment: CDR1 SGHRS and CDR2 YFSETQ. This CDR3 region has 16 residues. Germline trimming cut 1 base from V and 5 bases from J; bases unmatched to any gene: 5. DNA of the CDR3: TGCGCCAGCAGCTTGTCTTCTAGCGGGGGGAACAATGAGCAGTTCTTC. Protein sequence: CASSLSSSGGNNEQFF.

The rearrangement uses TRBV7-2 and TRBJ1-6; D is perhaps TRBD1 (6 bases). Trimming pared 5 bases from V and 4 bases from J, leaving 12 bases between. This CDR3 contains 15 residues. The germline V gene encodes CDR1 SGHTA and CDR2 FQGNSA. DNA for the CDR3: TGTGCCAGCAGCCCGAGCAGGGGTTATAATTCACCCCTCCACTTT. Encoded protein: CASSPSRGYNSPLHF.

The V gene is TRBV11-2, the J gene TRBJ1-2; no clear D gene. The V end was cut by 3 bases, the J end by 7 bases, with 12 bases between. The germline CDR1 and CDR2 sequences are SGHAT and FQNNGV. The CDR3 is 13 residues long. The CDR3 DNA reads TGTGCCAGCAGCTTGAATGGTTTTAGTGGCTACACCTTC. Translated, it gives CASSLNGFSGYTF.

Concerning this clone itself: Within the sample, other DNA sequences also encode this same CDR3. This chain connects TRBV4-3 to TRBJ1-1; D unclear. V lost 0 bases to trimming and J lost 1 base, with 9 bases between them. In germline, CDR1 is LGHNA, CDR2 YSLEER. The CDR3 has 15 amino acids. Here the CDR3 reads CASSQDLGGNTEAFF. The DNA for the CDR3 is TGCGCCAGCAGCCAAGATCTTGGAGGGAACACTGAAGCTTTCTTT.

The chain carries TRBV4-1 and TRBJ1-6; no firm D call. The CDR3 extends over 13 amino acids. Germline assignment: CDR1 MGHRA and CDR2 YSYEKL. The V end was cut by 5 bases, the J end by 10 bases, with 12 bases between. The CDR3 protein is CASSKDYGSPLHF. For the CDR3, the DNA is TGCGCCAGCAGCAAGGACTACGGGTCACCCCTCCACTTT.

This chain connects TRBV30 to TRBJ1-5; the D is unclear. V was clipped by 1 base and J by 3 bases, with 10 bases between them. CDR1 is GTSNPN and CDR2 is SVGIG in the germline V gene (reference sequence). The CDR3 has 14 amino acids. The DNA for the CDR3 is TGTGCCTGGAGTGGATGGCAGGTCAATCAGCCCCAGCATTTT. It translates to CAWSGWQVNQPQHF.

This clone was observed once. The chain links TRBV2 to TRBJ1-1; 7 positions agree with TRBD1. CDR3 length: 14 residues. V dropped 4 bases and J dropped 8; count of bases not matched to a gene: 10. Germline-derived CDR1 and CDR2 are SNHLY and FYNNEI. The CDR3 DNA reads TGTGCCAGCAGTGTCGGCACAGGGGTTAACGAAGCTTTCTTT. As protein: CASSVGTGVNEAFF.

This clone was seen a single time. The chain joins TRBV5-1 to TRBJ1-1, with TRBD1 as a possible D gene (6 bases). This CDR3 has 12 amino acids. The germline V gene encodes CDR1 SGHRS and CDR2 YFSETQ. V was trimmed by 3 bases and J by 7 bases, leaving 10 bases between them. The CDR3 bases are TGCGCCAGCAGCTGGACAGACAATGAAGCTTTCTTT. This encodes CASSWTDNEAFF.

V is TRBV28 and J is TRBJ1-1; TRBD1 aligns across 9 bases. Trimming took 5 bases from V and 1 from J; bases not matched to a gene: 8. Germline values: CDR1 MDHEN, CDR2 SYDVKM. The CDR3 extends over 16 amino acids. CDR3 protein: CASSPVGQGTNTEAFF. As DNA, the CDR3 is TGTGCCAGCAGTCCGGTGGGACAGGGAACGAACACTGAAGCTTTCTTT.

The chain is built from TRBV12-5 and TRBJ1-2, with no clear D. From germline, CDR1 is LGHNT and CDR2 FRNRAP. The CDR3 covers 16 residues. V was clipped by 5 bases and J by 4 bases, with 20 bases between them. This CDR3 is CASGPAGGGLGYGYTF. The DNA for the CDR3 is TGTGCTAGTGGTCCGGCGGGCGGAGGATTAGGCTATGGCTACACCTTC.

The CDR3 reads CASSLGTSGGVNYEQYF. CDR3 in DNA: TGTGCCAGCAGCTTGGGGACTAGCGGGGGGGTAAACTACGAGCAGTACTTC. The J gene is TRBJ2-7, the V gene TRBV7-2, with 16 bases fitting TRBD2. The V segment lost 3 bases and the J segment 3 bases; nucleotides outside the gene matches: 5. Germline CDR1 reads SGHTA; CDR2 reads FQGNSA. CDR3 length: 17 amino acids.

The chain joins TRBV4-2 to TRBJ1-6; D not certain. The V and J ends lost 1 base and 7 bases respectively, with 26 bases between them. The germline CDR1 and CDR2 sequences are LGHNA and YNFKEQ. CDR3 length equals 20 residues. CDR3 residues: CASSQVYRQVLVLQNSPLHF. CDR3 DNA: TGTGCCAGCAGCCAAGTTTATCGGCAGGTTTTGGTCCTGCAAAATTCACCCCTCCACTTT.

The CDR3 reads CATSRDRGYGNTIYF. The CDR3, as DNA: TGTGCCACCAGCAGAGATCGGGGGTATGGAAACACCATATATTTT. The chain links TRBV15 to TRBJ1-3; the D gene is possibly TRBD1 (5 bases). This CDR3 is 15 amino acids long. Germline V CDR1 and CDR2: LNHNV, YYDKDF (reference sequence). V was shortened by 0 bases and J by 3 bases, with 9 bases between the two germline ends.

The V call is TRBV2, the J call TRBJ2-7; 11 bases agree with TRBD1. The CDR3 consists of 15 residues. CDR1 and CDR2 from the germline V gene are SNHLY and FYNNEI. The V segment lost 1 base and the J segment 2 bases; nucleotides outside the gene matches: 1. In DNA, the CDR3 is TGTGCCAGCAGTGAAGGGGACAGGGGGGCCTACGAGCAGTACTTC. It encodes CASSEGDRGAYEQYF.

This chain joins TRBV19 and TRBJ1-1, with 7 bases lining up with TRBD1. This CDR3 is 15 amino acids long. Trimming took 5 bases from V and 0 from J; bases not matched to a gene: 6. Germline V gene lookup returns CDR1 LNHDA and CDR2 SQIVND (reference sequence). The CDR3 reads CASSPSGQLNTEAFF. CDR3 sequence (DNA): TGTGCCAGTAGTCCATCGGGACAGCTGAACACTGAAGCTTTCTTT.

The chain recombines TRBV6-5 with TRBJ1-1; 7 bases are shared with TRBD1. Germline assignment: CDR1 MNHEY and CDR2 SVGAGI. Losses at the gene ends were 1 base for V and 10 bases for J; bases not matched to a gene: 12. This CDR3 has 15 residues. The DNA for the CDR3 is TGTGCCAGCAGTTACTGGTCACAGGGGCCCAAAGGAGCTTTCTTT. Translating it yields CASSYWSQGPKGAFF.

The J gene is TRBJ2-3, the V gene TRBV10-2; 10 bases map to TRBD2. After removal of 5 bases from V and 5 bases from J, the junction contained 4 bases not matched to a gene. The CDR3 loop spans 14 amino acids. CDR1 WSHSY and CDR2 SAAADI come from the germline V gene. The CDR3 spells CASSSGGAGDTQYF. CDR3 nucleotides: TGCGCCAGCAGTAGCGGGGGGGCGGGAGATACGCAGTATTTT.

The chain uses TRBV9 and TRBJ1-3; 10 nucleotides match TRBD1. Germline-derived CDR1 and CDR2 are SGDLS and YYNGEE. The CDR3 covers 16 residues. J gave up 3 bases and V 0 bases, and 3 bases lay outside the gene matches. The CDR3 here is CASSVAGQGVGNTIYF. Here the CDR3 DNA reads TGTGCCAGCAGCGTAGCCGGACAGGGGGTTGGAAACACCATATATTTT.

With respect to this clone: This sample also contains other DNA sequences that code for the same CDR3. This chain links TRBV30 with TRBJ1-6; 8 nucleotides line up with TRBD1. The V gene end was trimmed by 3 bases and the J gene end by 7 bases; junction bases not matched to a gene: 2. Germline CDR1 and CDR2: GTSNPN and SVGIG (reference sequence). CDR3 length: 13 residues. The CDR3 coding sequence is TGTGCCTGGAGCACAGGGGGAAATTCACCCCTCCACTTT. Translating it yields CAWSTGGNSPLHF. Full variable domain (outside the CDR3, taken from reference TRBV30 and TRBJ1-6): SQTIHQWPATLVQPVGSPLSLECTVEGTSNPNLYWYRQAAGRGLQLLFYSVGIGQISSEVPQNLSASRPQDRQFILSSKKLLLSDSGFYLCAWSTGGNSPLHFGNGTRLTVT.

CDR3 bases: TGTGCCAGCAGCAAACAGGAGCACACTGAAGCTTTCTTT. This encodes CASSKQEHTEAFF. V usage is TRBV13 and J usage is TRBJ1-1; possibly TRBD1 for D (5 bases). The CDR3 is 13 residues long. Trimming removed 5 bases at V and 3 bases at J, with 10 bases between. Germline CDR1 PRHDT, CDR2 FYEKMQ (reference sequence).

This clone appeared a single time. This chain connects TRBV6-6 to TRBJ1-3, with D uncertain. Looked up from germline, CDR1 is MNHNY and CDR2 is SVGAGI (reference sequence). Trimming removed 6 bases at V and 0 bases at J, with 9 bases between. The CDR3 is 14 amino acids. CDR3 protein: CASRETVSGNTIYF. CDR3 coding DNA: TGTGCCAGCAGGGAGACTGTCTCTGGAAACACCATATATTTT.

Here the CDR3 DNA reads TGTGCCAGCAGCGGGATAGCGGACCAAGAGACCCAGTACTTC. Encoded protein: CASSGIADQETQYF. The J gene is TRBJ2-5, the V gene TRBV9; weak D call: TRBD2 (6 bases). This CDR3 contains 14 residues. The V and J ends lost 3 bases and 0 bases respectively, with 9 bases between them. The germline CDR1 and CDR2 sequences are SGDLS and YYNGEE. Full variable domain (rest looked up from reference TRBV9 and TRBJ2-5): DSGVTQTPKHLITATGQRVTLRCSPRSGDLSVYWYQQSLDQGLQFLIQYYNGEERAKGNILERFSAQQFPDLHSELNLSSLELGDSALYFCASSGIADQETQYFGPGTRLLVL.